What follows describes a single T cell receptor (beta chain). Its antigen remains unknown. The PCR employed 60 Vbeta primers together with 13 Jbeta primers. The table came from immunoSEQ multiplex PCR; TCRdb's copy has only in-frame clones and leaves some out. The sample yields roughly 100,000 clones, 66% seen once. The data derive from a study of cytomegalovirus exposure and HLA in healthy donors. Points from the study as a whole: The authors listed around 150 TCR beta chains as cytomegalovirus-associated.

The CDR3 is 15 amino acids. V dropped 7 bases and J dropped 8; count of bases not matched to a gene: 12. Germline V gene sequence: CDR1 MDHEN, CDR2 SYDVKM. Sequences were obtained from PBMCs. The sequence came from a woman aged 45-59 years in good health and CMV-seronegative. This chain connects TRBV28 to TRBJ1-2; 11 positions agree with TRBD1. In DNA, the CDR3 is TGTGCCAGCATTCATCGGACAGGGGGCAGAACCGGCTACACCTTC. Amino acids: CASIHRTGGRTGYTF.